This TCR beta chain was recorded in a study of regulatory dendritic cells for organ transplantation (dated by TCRdb to between 2016 and 2019). At the level of the whole study: Regulatory dendritic cells were generated from monocytes cultured with vitamin D3 on days 0 and 4 and IL-10 on day 4. On day 6, LPS was added to the DC cultures to test how the DCs responded to a strong maturation-inducing agent. Before and after allostimulation with regulatory or mature dendritic cells, TCRbeta repertoires were sequenced from sorted naive and memory CD4+ and CD8+ T cells. What the work shows at the level of the full study, not this receptor alone: In both subjects, allostimulation led to expansion of memory CD8+ clones, though the expansion induced by regulatory dendritic cells appeared to be more limited than that induced by mature dendritic cells. Of the resting subsets, memory CD8+ T cells had the largest number of alloreactive TCR clonotypes. Naive CD4+ and CD8+ T cells showed highly diverse repertoires, whereas memory cells were less diverse and memory CD8+ cells were the most oligoclonal. Sequencing was done in only a couple of subjects, and the authors reported considerable heterogeneity between individuals in the alloreactive memory CD8+ T cell pool.

About this clone itself: Its antigen is not yet known. The input lacks base qualities; no much larger clone sits a single base away.

Sorted T cell subsets were CFSE-labeled and co-cultured for five to six days with allogeneic regulatory or mature dendritic cells at a 1:10 DC:T ratio. FACS was used to sort CD4+ or CD8+ cells into naive T cells, defined as CD45RA+, and memory T cells, defined as CD45RO+. T cells for TCR sequencing came from two healthy control subjects. The Qiagen DNeasy Blood & Tissue Kit was used for extraction of genomic DNA. Trimming takes 1 base from V and 0 bases from J, and the germline ends sit 4 bases apart. There are 14 amino acids in the CDR3, from cysteine to phenylalanine inclusive. Only the CDR3 DNA stays, 42 bases, in frame from base 1. CDR1 and CDR2 were assigned from the germline V gene as MGHRA and YSYEKL. The TCRbeta CDR3 regions were amplified in a multiplexed two-step PCR with Vbeta-specific forward primers and Jbeta-specific reverse primers. Through the immunoSEQ service, the TCRbeta libraries were run on an Illumina instrument for sequencing. Per the original workflow: V, D and J genes were assigned using IMGT annotation, and counts were corrected for multiplex PCR bias using synthetic CDR3 analogues. The immunoSEQ Analyzer calculated repertoire clonality as one minus the normalized Shannon entropy. Clonal expansion was defined using Fisher's exact test with Benjamini-Hochberg false discovery rate control and a two-tailed threshold of P<0.01. TCRdb stores this immuneACCESS table with in-frame sequences only. Part of the clones is absent; in the studies checked, under half of the shortfall reflects unresolved V genes, and no reason is known for the rest. V and J calls and clone size are copied from that table; D and trimming were computed from the DNA. The sample table lists over 10,000 clones, roughly 60% of them with a count of one. More than 0.95% of the sample comes from the top ten.

Sequenced sample: naive CD8+ T cells from blood cultured with dendritic cells. The sample's cell subset or site label, in plain terms: CD45RA+ naive T cells. This receptor was identified in a human donor in good health. The sequence joins TRBV4-1 to TRBJ1-3, with an unclear D gene assignment. The CDR3 in this case is CASSQASSGNTIYF. Read as DNA, the sequence is TGCGCCAGCAGCCAAGCGAGCTCTGGAAACACCATATATTTT.